What follows are 29 T cell receptor beta chains derived from one specimen sequenced in a study of vaccination and CD4 T cells after COVID-19. Treatment of the sample: roughly ten-day PBMC culture with coronavirus spike peptide pools or control peptides (ViraFEST assay). An Oncomine TCR Beta short-read assay was used to sequence the DNA from cultured CD4+ T cells. In TCRdb, the PCR reads were re-called with MiXCR into one record per CDR3 protein. This sample has about 15,000 distinct CDR3 sequences, with approximately 52% found just once. Their recognized antigens are unknown. Sequenced input: CD4+ T cells from blood, cultured in vitro. The source of these receptors is a human donor who had recovered from COVID-19.

This clonotype showed up just a few times. This chain connects TRBV15 to TRBJ2-2, with 9 bases aligning to TRBD1. The CDR3 is 17 amino acids. CDR1 is LNHNV and CDR2 is YYDKDF in the germline V gene (reference sequence). The ends lost 0 bases at V and 5 bases at J; junction bases unmatched: 7. The CDR3 protein is CATSRDTGGIGTGELFF. DNA of the CDR3: TGTGCCACCAGCAGAGATACAGGGGGCATAGGGACCGGGGAGCTGTTTTTT.

V usage is TRBV28 and J usage is TRBJ2-7, with D perhaps TRBD2 (5 bases). The germline V gene has CDR1 MDHEN and CDR2 SYDVKM. The CDR3 loop spans 15 amino acids. V dropped 6 bases and J dropped 2 bases, with 17 bases sitting between them. This chain's CDR3 is CASRNSGILTYEQYF. The CDR3 DNA reads TGTGCCAGCAGGAACTCGGGGATTTTAACCTACGAGCAGTACTTC.

Here the CDR3 reads CASSYSTENQPQHF. The CDR3 DNA is TGTGCCAGCAGTTACTCGACAGAAAATCAGCCCCAGCATTTT. V usage is TRBV6-5 and J usage is TRBJ1-5, with D possibly being TRBD1 (5 bases). The length of the CDR3 is 14 residues. V lost 0 bases, J lost 4 bases, and 7 bases lay in between. Germline-derived CDR1 and CDR2 are MNHEY and SVGAGI.

The rearrangement uses TRBV10-3 and TRBJ1-2, with D unclear. Germline lookup yields CDR1 ENHRY and CDR2 SYGVKD. V gave up 6 bases and J gave up 1 base, with 12 bases separating them. The CDR3 spans 14 residues. The CDR3: CAIRAYRFNYGYTF. As DNA, the CDR3 is TGTGCCATCAGGGCCTACCGTTTTAACTATGGCTACACCTTC.

This chain joins TRBV2 and TRBJ1-5, with D unclear. Trimming stripped 4 bases from V and 6 bases from J, with 10 bases between. The CDR3 totals 13 residues. CDR1 SNHLY and CDR2 FYNNEI come from the germline V gene. The CDR3 DNA reads as TGTGCCAGCAGTGTTATTGGGAGTCAGCCCCAGCATTTT. It specifies CASSVIGSQPQHF.

This sequence joins TRBV5-1 and TRBJ1-2, with no clear D. Trimming shortened V by 0 bases and J by 4 bases, and 13 bases separated the two germline ends. CDR3 length: 15 residues. Germline V gives CDR1 SGHRS, CDR2 YFSETQ. CDR3 coding DNA: TGCGCCAGCAGCTTGGGTCAAAAACTGGGCTATGGCTACACCTTC. Protein: CASSLGQKLGYGYTF. Full variable domain (remainder filled in from reference TRBV5-1 and TRBJ1-2): KAGVTQTPRYLIKTRGQQVTLSCSPISGHRSVSWYQQTPGQGLQFLFEYFSETQRNKGNFPGRFSGRQFSNSRSEMNVSTLELGDSALYLCASSLGQKLGYGYTFGSGTRLTVV.

V and J are TRBV11-2 and TRBJ1-2, with D possibly matching TRBD1 (6 bases). Looked up from germline, CDR1 is SGHAT and CDR2 is FQNNGV. CDR3 size: 13 residues. V lost 3 bases and J 6 bases, leaving 11 bases between the germline ends. In nucleotides, the CDR3 is TGTGCCAGCAGCTTTGAGGGGGGAGATGGCTACACCTTC. Translated: CASSFEGGDGYTF.

The gene calls are TRBV28 and TRBJ1-2; D possibly corresponds to TRBD1 (5 bases). The CDR3 is made up of 14 amino acids. In germline, CDR1 is MDHEN, CDR2 SYDVKM. Trimming removed 6 bases from V and 0 bases from J, with 11 bases in between. The CDR3 DNA is TGTGCCAGCAGAAAGGGGTTGGCTAACTATGGCTACACCTTC. It yields the protein CASRKGLANYGYTF.

The chain carries TRBV11-3 and TRBJ2-1, with D uncertain. Per germline, CDR1 SGHNT and CDR2 YENEEA. This CDR3 has 12 amino acids. Trimming left V 3 bases short and J 10 bases short, with 10 bases between. In nucleotides, the CDR3 is TGTGCCAGCAGCTTGATCGTGCAGGAGCAGTTCTTC. Translated: CASSLIVQEQFF.

The chain has TRBV7-2 and TRBJ1-5, with 8 positions matching TRBD1. Germline CDR1 SGHTA, CDR2 FQGNSA. CDR3 length: 15 residues. Trimming cost V 7 bases and J 3 bases; bases outside gene matches: 8. CDR3 bases: TGTGCCAGCAACCAATCGACAGGGGACAATCAGCCCCAGCATTTT. Amino acid sequence: CASNQSTGDNQPQHF.

This clonotype was detected only a few times. This CDR3 reads CAAQGGNSPLHF. CDR3 sequence (DNA): TGTGCCGCACAGGGTGGCAATTCACCCCTCCACTTT. The gene calls are TRBV6-2 or TRBV6-3 and TRBJ1-6; possible D gene TRBD1, 6 bases. The CDR3 contains 12 residues. Trimming stripped 11 bases from V and 7 bases from J, with 12 bases between. Germline V gene lookup returns CDR1 MNHEY and CDR2 SVGEGT.

The chain links TRBV2 to TRBJ1-4; D gene ambiguous. The ends were cut back, 2 bases at V and 5 bases at J, with 12 bases in the middle. The CDR3 has 15 residues. From germline, CDR1 is SNHLY and CDR2 FYNNEI. The CDR3 nucleotides read TGTGCCAGCAGTGAATACCCCAGGAGCAATGAAAAACTGTTTTTT. Residues: CASSEYPRSNEKLFF.

This clonotype has more than one count but fewer than ten. This chain links TRBV6-5 with TRBJ1-2, with TRBD1 matching 8 bases. The V and J ends lost 2 bases and 4 bases, in that order; junction bases with no gene match: 6. CDR1 is MNHEY and CDR2 is SVGAGI in the germline V gene. This CDR3 is built from 15 residues. The CDR3: CASSYRKQGGYGYTF. CDR3 bases: TGTGCCAGCAGTTACCGAAAACAGGGGGGCTATGGCTACACCTTC.

V usage is TRBV18 and J usage is TRBJ2-3; tentative D call: TRBD2 (5 bases). Trimming removed 4 bases from V and 2 bases from J, with 19 bases in between. The CDR3 has 17 residues. The germline gives CDR1 KGHSH, CDR2 LQKENI. The CDR3 DNA sequence: TGTGCCAGCTCACTTGCCAGTCCGGCGGAGGCCACAGATACGCAGTATTTT. Translated: CASSLASPAEATDTQYF.

There are a few counts of this clonotype. As DNA, the CDR3 is TGTGCCAGCAGCCGCAGGGGACGTACCGGGGAGCTGTTTTTT. Protein sequence: CASSRRGRTGELFF. This chain links TRBV5-6 with TRBJ2-2; tentative D call: TRBD1 (6 bases). CDR1 is SGHDT and CDR2 is YYEEEE in the germline V gene. The ends were cut back, 4 bases at V and 5 bases at J, with 12 bases in the middle. The CDR3 is 14 residues long.

V usage is TRBV10-3 and J usage is TRBJ1-2; the D gene is possibly TRBD1 (5 bases). The V gene's germline CDR1 is ENHRY and CDR2 SYGVKD. The V gene lost 2 bases and the J gene lost 3 bases, with 10 bases spanning the gap. This CDR3 has 14 residues. CDR3 sequence: CAISEEGTDYGYTF. CDR3 coding DNA: TGTGCCATCAGTGAGGAGGGGACTGACTATGGCTACACCTTC.

A few counts support this clonotype. CDR3 bases: TGCAGTGCTAGCCCTGGGACTAACTATGGCTACACCTTC. Translation gives CSASPGTNYGYTF. The rearrangement links TRBV20-1 to TRBJ1-2; no definite D call. In germline, CDR1 is DFQATT, CDR2 SNEGSKA (reference sequence). The CDR3 length is 13 residues. V was clipped by 3 bases and J by 0 bases, with 8 bases between them.

This clonotype was seen a few times. The chain uses TRBV27 and TRBJ1-1; D is undetermined. V dropped 1 base and J dropped 1 base, with 4 bases sitting between them. CDR3 length: 13 amino acids. The germline V gene encodes CDR1 MNHEY and CDR2 SMNVEV (reference sequence). The CDR3 DNA follows: TGTGCCAGCAGTTTATTCGCGAACACTGAAGCTTTCTTT. It is translated as CASSLFANTEAFF.

This clonotype occurred a few times. The rearrangement links TRBV20-1 to TRBJ2-3, with TRBD2 matching 11 bases. The CDR3 extends over 18 amino acids. Germline trimming cut 3 bases from V and 2 bases from J; bases unmatched to any gene: 13. Per the germline V gene, CDR1 is DFQATT and CDR2 is SNEGSKA (reference sequence). The CDR3 region is CSARSIAGGGPVTDTQYF. The CDR3 nucleotides are TGCAGTGCTAGGTCAATAGCGGGAGGGGGCCCCGTCACAGATACGCAGTATTTT.

CDR3 in DNA: TGCAGTGCTAGCGTAGCGGAGACCCAGTACTTC. As protein: CSASVAETQYF. V is TRBV20-1 and J is TRBJ2-5; D is perhaps TRBD2 (5 bases). The CDR3 sequence is 11 residues long. Looked up from germline, CDR1 is DFQATT and CDR2 is SNEGSKA (reference sequence). Deletions cut 3 bases from V and 5 bases from J, with 7 bases between.

The V and J genes are TRBV20-1 and TRBJ1-2, with D tentatively TRBD1 (5 bases). In germline, CDR1 is DFQATT, CDR2 SNEGSKA (reference sequence). This CDR3 has 14 amino acids. The V and J ends lost 0 bases and 2 bases respectively, with 10 bases between them. CDR3 amino acids: CSAREGGTNYGYTF. The DNA of the CDR3 is TGCAGTGCTAGAGAGGGGGGGACCAACTATGGCTACACCTTC.

CDR3 nucleotide sequence: TGCGCCAGCAGCTTTTCAGGGGACCTTCATTCACCCCTCCACTTT. This codes for CASSFSGDLHSPLHF. The V gene is TRBV5-1, the J gene TRBJ1-6, with D possibly being TRBD1 (6 bases). Trimming cost V 2 bases and J 8 bases, with 14 bases left between them. The CDR3 has 15 residues. Looked up from germline, CDR1 is SGHRS and CDR2 is YFSETQ.

This chain connects TRBV7-2 to TRBJ2-5, with D tentatively TRBD2 (5 bases). Germline V gene sequence: CDR1 SGHTA, CDR2 FQGNSA. This CDR3 is built from 14 residues. Trimming shortened V by 1 base and J by 5 bases, and 11 bases separated the two germline ends. The CDR3 nucleotides read TGTGCCAGCAGCTTAGATGGGAGTCGCGAGACCCAGTACTTC. This codes for CASSLDGSRETQYF.

This clonotype occurred a few times. The V call is TRBV27, the J call TRBJ2-7, with D perhaps matching TRBD2 (6 bases). The V and J ends lost 3 bases and 6 bases respectively, with 15 bases between them. Germline V gives CDR1 MNHEY, CDR2 SMNVEV (reference sequence). CDR3 size: 14 residues. The CDR3 DNA follows: TGTGCCAGCAGTTTGGGGGGTCTTGTAAGCGAGCAGTACTTC. As protein: CASSLGGLVSEQYF.

This clonotype has just a few counts. The chain is built from TRBV11-2 and TRBJ2-5; maybe TRBD1 (6 bases). V lost 3 bases and J 4 bases, leaving 15 bases between the germline ends. The CDR3 runs to 15 residues. CDR1 and CDR2 (germline): SGHAT, FQNNGV. The CDR3 loop is CASSFSRGVGETQYF. The CDR3 DNA reads TGTGCCAGCAGCTTTTCCAGGGGTGTAGGAGAGACCCAGTACTTC.

The V and J genes are TRBV27 and TRBJ1-6, with D unclear. Trimming removed 2 bases from V and 6 bases from J, with 11 bases in between. The CDR3 runs to 15 residues. The germline CDR1 and CDR2 sequences are MNHEY and SMNVEV (reference sequence). The CDR3 loop reads CASSLREGSNSPLHF. The CDR3 bases are TGTGCCAGCAGTTTACGGGAAGGGAGTAATTCACCCCTCCACTTT.

This rearrangement joins TRBV5-4 to TRBJ2-5; TRBD2 matches 8 bases. The trim removed 5 bases at V and 2 bases at J, leaving 5 bases unmatched. This CDR3 is built from 14 residues. Germline-derived CDR1 and CDR2 are SGHNT and YYREEE (reference sequence). CDR3 sequence: CASSPTSGQETQYF. The CDR3 DNA is TGTGCCAGCAGTCCAACTAGCGGACAAGAGACCCAGTACTTC.

V and J are TRBV5-4 and TRBJ1-1; the match to TRBD1 covers 8 bases. The CDR3 is 15 amino acids. Losses at the gene ends were 4 bases for V and 4 bases for J; bases not matched to a gene: 9. Germline lookup yields CDR1 SGHNT and CDR2 YYREEE (reference sequence). In DNA form, the CDR3 reads TGTGCCAGCAGCATGGGACAGGCTGGAGGCACTGAAGCTTTCTTT. Encoded protein: CASSMGQAGGTEAFF.

Turning to this clonotype: This may arise from a read error, as a much more abundant clone is one base away. This chain joins TRBV4-3 and TRBJ2-3; 9 bases map to TRBD2. CDR1 and CDR2 from the germline V gene are LGHNA and YSLEER. This CDR3 has 15 residues. V trimming: 1 base; J trimming: 5 bases; junction bases outside the gene matches: 4. In DNA, the CDR3 is TGCGCCAGCAGCCAAGTTAGCGGGAGTAGAGATACGCAGTATTTT. It yields the protein CASSQVSGSRDTQYF.